This TCR beta chain was retrieved from a study of T cell changes during pregnancy in multiple sclerosis. TCRdb's table, derived via immunoSEQ multiplex PCR, lists solely in-frame clones and lacks some. The sample lists fewer than 80,000 clones, about 91% occurring once. In this sample, this clone turned up a few times. This CDR3 region has 11 residues. Trimming removed 5 bases from V and 5 bases from J, with 4 bases in between. Germline CDR1 reads SEHNR; CDR2 reads FQNEAQ (reference sequence). This sequence originates from a female donor in good health, enrolled as a control in a pregnancy study. V and J are TRBV7-9 and TRBJ2-1; D is undetermined. The input for sequencing was CD4+ T cells from peripheral blood mononuclear cells, taken in the third trimester of pregnancy. The CDR3 DNA sequence: TGTGCCAGCAGCCCAGACAATGAGCAGTTCTTC. It specifies CASSPDNEQFF.